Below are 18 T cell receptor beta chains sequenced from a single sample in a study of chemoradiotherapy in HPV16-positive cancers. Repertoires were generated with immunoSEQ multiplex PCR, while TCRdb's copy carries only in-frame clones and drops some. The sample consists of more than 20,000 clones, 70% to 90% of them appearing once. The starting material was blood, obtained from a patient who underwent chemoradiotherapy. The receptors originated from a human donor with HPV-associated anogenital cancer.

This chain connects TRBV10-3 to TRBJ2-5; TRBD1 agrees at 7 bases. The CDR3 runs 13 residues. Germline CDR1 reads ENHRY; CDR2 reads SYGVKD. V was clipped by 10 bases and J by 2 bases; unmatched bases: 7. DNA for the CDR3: TGTGCCACGACGACAGGGTGGCAAGAGACCCAGTACTTC. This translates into CATTTGWQETQYF.

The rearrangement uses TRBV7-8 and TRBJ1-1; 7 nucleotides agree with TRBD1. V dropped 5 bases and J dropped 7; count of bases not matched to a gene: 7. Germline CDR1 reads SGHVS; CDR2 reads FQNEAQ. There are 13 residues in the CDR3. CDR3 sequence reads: CASSGDRVDEAFF. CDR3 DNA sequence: TGTGCCAGCAGCGGTGACAGGGTAGATGAAGCTTTCTTT.

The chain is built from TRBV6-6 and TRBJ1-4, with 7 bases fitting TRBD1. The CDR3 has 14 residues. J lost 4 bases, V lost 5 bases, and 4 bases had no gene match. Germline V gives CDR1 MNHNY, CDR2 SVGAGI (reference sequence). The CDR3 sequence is CASSRQGGNEKLFF. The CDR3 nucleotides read TGTGCCAGCAGTCGGCAGGGGGGTAATGAAAAACTGTTTTTT.

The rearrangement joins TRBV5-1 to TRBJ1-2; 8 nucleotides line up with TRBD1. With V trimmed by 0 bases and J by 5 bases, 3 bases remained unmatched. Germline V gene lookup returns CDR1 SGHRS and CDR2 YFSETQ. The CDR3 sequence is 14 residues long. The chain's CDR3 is CASSLGQGRYGYTF. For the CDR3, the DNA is TGCGCCAGCAGCTTGGGACAGGGGAGGTATGGCTACACCTTC.

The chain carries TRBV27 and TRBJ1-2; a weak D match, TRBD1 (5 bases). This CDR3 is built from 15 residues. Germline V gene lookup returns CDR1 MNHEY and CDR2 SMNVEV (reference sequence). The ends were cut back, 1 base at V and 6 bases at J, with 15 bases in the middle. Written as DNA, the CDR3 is TGTGCCAGCAGTTTATTCCCCGGGGCAGTTCATGGCTACACCTTC. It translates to CASSLFPGAVHGYTF.

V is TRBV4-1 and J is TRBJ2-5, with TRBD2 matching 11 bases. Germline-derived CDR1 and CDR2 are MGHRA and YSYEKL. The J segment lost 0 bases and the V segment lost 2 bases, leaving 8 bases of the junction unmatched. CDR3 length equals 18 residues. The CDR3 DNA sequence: TGCGCCAGCAGCCAAACCGGGACTAGCGGAATAAACCAAGAGACCCAGTACTTC. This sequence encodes CASSQTGTSGINQETQYF.

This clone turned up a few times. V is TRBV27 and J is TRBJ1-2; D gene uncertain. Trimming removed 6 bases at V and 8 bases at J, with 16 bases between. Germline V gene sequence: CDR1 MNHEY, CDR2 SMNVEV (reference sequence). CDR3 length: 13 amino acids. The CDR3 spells CASSPSSMRGYTF. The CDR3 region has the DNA TGTGCCAGCAGCCCCAGTAGCATGCGGGGCTACACCTTC.

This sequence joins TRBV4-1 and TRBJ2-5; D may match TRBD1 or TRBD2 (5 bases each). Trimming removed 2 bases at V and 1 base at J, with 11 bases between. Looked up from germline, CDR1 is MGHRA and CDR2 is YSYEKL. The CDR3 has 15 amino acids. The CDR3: CASSQHGTGQETQYF. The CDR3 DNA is TGCGCCAGCAGCCAACACGGGACGGGCCAAGAGACCCAGTACTTC.

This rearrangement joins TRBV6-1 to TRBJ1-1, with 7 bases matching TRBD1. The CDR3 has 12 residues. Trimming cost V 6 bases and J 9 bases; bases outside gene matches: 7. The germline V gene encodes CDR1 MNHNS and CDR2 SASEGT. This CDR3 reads CASRGGTAKAFF. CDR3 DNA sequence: TGTGCCAGCAGGGGAGGGACAGCCAAAGCTTTCTTT.

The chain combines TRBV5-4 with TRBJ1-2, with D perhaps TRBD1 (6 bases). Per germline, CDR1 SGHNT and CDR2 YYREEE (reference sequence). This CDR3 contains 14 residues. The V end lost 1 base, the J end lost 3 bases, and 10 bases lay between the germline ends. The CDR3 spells CASSLTGIYYGYTF. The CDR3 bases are TGTGCCAGCAGCTTGACAGGGATCTACTATGGCTACACCTTC.

This chain's CDR3 is CASTKTSLAEQFF. The CDR3 coding sequence is TGTGCCAGCACCAAGACCTCCCTAGCGGAGCAGTTCTTC. The rearrangement uses TRBV28 and TRBJ2-1; weak D call: TRBD2 (6 bases). V shed 7 bases and J shed 10 bases, with 17 bases lying between them. CDR3 length equals 13 residues. Germline lookup yields CDR1 MDHEN and CDR2 SYDVKM.

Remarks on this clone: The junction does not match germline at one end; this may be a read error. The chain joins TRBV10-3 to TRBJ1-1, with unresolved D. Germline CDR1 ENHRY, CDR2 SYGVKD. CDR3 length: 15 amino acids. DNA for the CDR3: TGTGCCATCCCACAGTCGCGGGGATCCCCCTCGTTGCTTAACTTT. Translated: CAIPQSRGSPSLLNF.

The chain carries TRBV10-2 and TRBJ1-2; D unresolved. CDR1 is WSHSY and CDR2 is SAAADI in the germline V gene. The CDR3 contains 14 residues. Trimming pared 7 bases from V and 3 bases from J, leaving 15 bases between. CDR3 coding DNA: TGCGCCAGCACGTTCGGGGAGAATTACTATGGCTACACCTTC. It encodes CASTFGENYYGYTF.

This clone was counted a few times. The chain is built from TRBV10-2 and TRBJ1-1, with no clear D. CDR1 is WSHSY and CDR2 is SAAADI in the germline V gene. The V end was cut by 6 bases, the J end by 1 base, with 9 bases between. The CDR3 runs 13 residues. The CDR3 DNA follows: TGCGCCAGCAGGGTACAGCCGAACACTGAAGCTTTCTTT. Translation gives CASRVQPNTEAFF.

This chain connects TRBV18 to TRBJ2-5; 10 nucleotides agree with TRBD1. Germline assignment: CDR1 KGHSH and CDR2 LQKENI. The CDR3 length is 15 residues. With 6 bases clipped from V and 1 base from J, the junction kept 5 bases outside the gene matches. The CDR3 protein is CASSPRQGAQETQYF. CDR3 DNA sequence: TGTGCCAGCTCCCCGAGACAGGGGGCCCAAGAGACCCAGTACTTC.

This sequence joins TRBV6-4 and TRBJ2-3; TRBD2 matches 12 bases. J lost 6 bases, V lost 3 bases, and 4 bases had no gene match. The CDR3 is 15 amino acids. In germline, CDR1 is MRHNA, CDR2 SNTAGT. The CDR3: CASSEASGGGDTQYF. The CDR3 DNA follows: TGTGCCAGCAGTGAAGCTAGCGGGGGGGGTGATACGCAGTATTTT.

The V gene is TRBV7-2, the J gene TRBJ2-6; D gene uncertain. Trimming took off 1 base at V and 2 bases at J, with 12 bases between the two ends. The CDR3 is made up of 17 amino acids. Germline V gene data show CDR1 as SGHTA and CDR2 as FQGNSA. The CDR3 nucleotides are TGTGCCAGCAGCTTAGGGGGAATCAGGACTGGGGCCAACGTCCTGACTTTC. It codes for CASSLGGIRTGANVLTF. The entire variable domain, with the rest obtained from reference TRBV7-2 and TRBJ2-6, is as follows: GAGVSQSPSNKVTEKGKDVELRCDPISGHTALYWYRQSLGQGLEFLIYFQGNSAPDKSGLPSDRFSAERTGGSVSTLTIQRTQQEDSAVYLCASSLGGIRTGANVLTFGAGSRLTVL.

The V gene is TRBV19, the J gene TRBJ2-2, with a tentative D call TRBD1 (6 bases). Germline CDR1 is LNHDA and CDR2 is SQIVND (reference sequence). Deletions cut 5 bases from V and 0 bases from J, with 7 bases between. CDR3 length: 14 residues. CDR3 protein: CASSDRTNTGELFF. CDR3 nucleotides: TGTGCCAGTAGTGACAGGACGAACACCGGGGAGCTGTTTTTT.